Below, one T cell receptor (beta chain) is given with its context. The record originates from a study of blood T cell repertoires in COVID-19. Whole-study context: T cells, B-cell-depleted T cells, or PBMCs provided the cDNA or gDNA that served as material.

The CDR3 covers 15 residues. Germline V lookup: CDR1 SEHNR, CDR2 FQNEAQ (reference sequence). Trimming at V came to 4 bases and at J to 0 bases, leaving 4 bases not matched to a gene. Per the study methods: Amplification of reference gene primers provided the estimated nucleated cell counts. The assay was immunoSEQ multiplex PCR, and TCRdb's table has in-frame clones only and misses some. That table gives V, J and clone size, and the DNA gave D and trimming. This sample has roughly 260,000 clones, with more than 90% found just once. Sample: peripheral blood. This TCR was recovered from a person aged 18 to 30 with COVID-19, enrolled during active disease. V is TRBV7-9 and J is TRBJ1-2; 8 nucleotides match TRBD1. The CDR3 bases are TGTGCCAGCAGCTCGATGGGACAGGCTAACTATGGCTACACCTTC. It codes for CASSSMGQANYGYTF.